This T cell receptor (beta chain) was obtained from a study of beta chain features in type 1 diabetes. Notes on the study in general: These data did not resolve whether HLA type affects TCRB rearrangement.

Germline V lookup: CDR1 LGHNA, CDR2 YNFKEQ. Trimming at V came to 3 bases and at J to 8 bases, leaving 12 bases not matched to a gene. The CDR3 runs to 17 residues. As for this clone: Its cognate antigen is unknown.

The study reverse transcribed the entire isolated RNA, so it sequenced expressed TCRB transcripts. Clones were read by immunoSEQ multiplex PCR, and TCRdb kept only the in-frame ones, dropping some. The table lists almost 350,000 clones, around a fifth of them singletons, with 0.044% in the top ten. Sampling consisted of one heparinised blood draw per donor, averaging around 100 mL. This receptor was identified in a young woman in good health. The sequencing sample was made of naive CD4+ T cells from blood. The rearrangement uses TRBV4-2 and TRBJ2-3; 12 positions match TRBD2. CDR3 nucleotide sequence: TGTGCCAGCAGCCAGCAGAGGGCTAGCGGGAGGGCCACTACGCAGTATTTT. This gives the protein CASSQQRASGRATTQYF.